This TCR beta chain was identified during a study of T-cell reconstitution after alpha-beta-depleted transplantation in children. This clonotype appeared many times. Preparation of the TCRbeta library was carried out with unique molecular identifiers. TCRdb reprocessed the PCR reads with MiXCR, giving one entry per CDR3 protein. The sample has 150,000 to 200,000 distinct CDR3 sequences; about 15% are singletons. There are 15 residues in the CDR3. The V segment lost 1 base and the J segment 3 bases; nucleotides outside the gene matches: 3. Germline assignment: CDR1 SGHTA and CDR2 FQGNSA. The source material was PBMCs from the stem cell graft donor, sampled from the stem cell graft. This receptor was taken from a human donor who donated a stem cell graft to a child with acute lymphoblastic leukemia. The chain recombines TRBV7-2 with TRBJ2-7, with 10 bases aligning to TRBD2. DNA for the CDR3: TGTGCCAGCAGCTTAGGGCTAGCGGGAGTCTACGAGCAGTACTTC. It codes for CASSLGLAGVYEQYF.